This entry lists 9 T cell receptor beta chains sequenced from one sample in a study of blood T cell repertoires in COVID-19. The table came from immunoSEQ multiplex PCR; TCRdb's copy has only in-frame clones and leaves some out. The table lists 14,000 to 15,000 clones, approximately 83% of them singletons. Sample: peripheral blood. All receptors come from a human donor in a cohort sampled during active COVID-19.

V and J are TRBV7-8 and TRBJ1-4; D not certain. V lost 1 base and J 8 bases, leaving 14 bases between the germline ends. This CDR3 spans 15 amino acids. CDR1 is SGHVS and CDR2 is FQNEAQ in the germline V gene. DNA of the CDR3: TGTGCCAGCAGCTTAGGGAGGAGGTTTGGAGAAAAACTGTTTTTT. This sequence encodes CASSLGRRFGEKLFF.

V usage is TRBV3-1 (or the pseudogene TRBV3-2) and J usage is TRBJ2-3, with D tentatively TRBD1 (6 bases). The CDR3 loop spans 17 amino acids. V lost 1 base and J 6 bases, leaving 20 bases between the germline ends. Looked up from germline, CDR1 is LGHDT and CDR2 is YNNKEL (reference sequence). This CDR3 is CASSQVTGFGVGDTQYF. CDR3 DNA: TGTGCCAGCAGCCAAGTCACAGGGTTTGGCGTCGGGGATACGCAGTATTTT.

This sequence joins TRBV11-2 and TRBJ1-3, with 7 bases aligning to TRBD1. The length of the CDR3 is 15 residues. The V and J ends lost 5 bases and 2 bases, in that order; junction bases with no gene match: 6. Germline CDR1 reads SGHAT; CDR2 reads FQNNGV. The DNA of the CDR3 is TGTGCCAGCAGCCCAATGGACAGGCCTGGAAACACCATATATTTT. Its translation: CASSPMDRPGNTIYF.

CDR3 coding DNA: TGTGCCAGCAGCCCACGGCAGACAGGGGTTACCGGGGAGCTGTTTTTT. This translates into CASSPRQTGVTGELFF. V and J are TRBV3-1 (or the pseudogene TRBV3-2) and TRBJ2-2; 8 positions match TRBD1. Germline loops: CDR1 LGHDT, CDR2 YNNKEL (reference sequence). This CDR3 has 16 residues. Unmatched junction bases numbered 9, after V lost 4 bases and J lost 5 bases.

The chain links TRBV4-3 to TRBJ1-2; D is perhaps TRBD1 (6 bases). Germline assignment: CDR1 LGHNA and CDR2 YSLEER. V lost 0 bases and J 1 base, leaving 12 bases between the germline ends. This CDR3 has 16 residues. The CDR3 is CASSQELGHLNYGYTF. In nucleotides, the CDR3 is TGCGCCAGCAGCCAAGAATTGGGACACCTTAACTATGGCTACACCTTC.

The gene calls are TRBV5-5 and TRBJ1-4; 7 bases match TRBD1. Germline V gene data show CDR1 as SGHKS and CDR2 as YYEKEE (reference sequence). The CDR3 is 15 residues long. J gave up 8 bases and V 0 bases, and 7 bases lay outside the gene matches. As DNA, the CDR3 is TGTGCCAGCAGCTTGGGTGACAGGGTTGGAGAAAAACTGTTTTTT. This encodes CASSLGDRVGEKLFF.

The V and J genes are TRBV20-1 and TRBJ1-1; perhaps TRBD1 as D (5 bases). Germline V gene data show CDR1 as DFQATT and CDR2 as SNEGSKA (reference sequence). The CDR3 is 13 amino acids. The germline V and J ends were trimmed by 3 bases and 1 base, with 9 bases remaining between them. In DNA, the CDR3 is TGCAGTGCTAGTAGGGGAGGGAACACTGAAGCTTTCTTT. Its translation: CSASRGGNTEAFF.

The gene calls are TRBV20-1 and TRBJ1-6; TRBD1 aligns across 7 bases. The germline CDR1 and CDR2 sequences are DFQATT and SNEGSKA (reference sequence). V lost 3 bases and J lost 8; bases outside the gene matches: 4. The CDR3 loop spans 13 amino acids. For the CDR3, the DNA is TGCAGTGCTAGTGGCCAGGGGGATTCACCCCTCCACTTT. Translating gives CSASGQGDSPLHF.

This chain connects TRBV7-9 to TRBJ2-5; 7 bases are a match to TRBD1. The CDR3 is 12 amino acids. V lost 5 bases to trimming and J lost 5 bases; unmatched junction nucleotides: 2. Germline values: CDR1 SEHNR, CDR2 FQNEAQ (reference sequence). The DNA of the CDR3 is TGTGCCAGCAGCCCACAGGGGGAGACCCAGTACTTC. Amino acid sequence: CASSPQGETQYF.